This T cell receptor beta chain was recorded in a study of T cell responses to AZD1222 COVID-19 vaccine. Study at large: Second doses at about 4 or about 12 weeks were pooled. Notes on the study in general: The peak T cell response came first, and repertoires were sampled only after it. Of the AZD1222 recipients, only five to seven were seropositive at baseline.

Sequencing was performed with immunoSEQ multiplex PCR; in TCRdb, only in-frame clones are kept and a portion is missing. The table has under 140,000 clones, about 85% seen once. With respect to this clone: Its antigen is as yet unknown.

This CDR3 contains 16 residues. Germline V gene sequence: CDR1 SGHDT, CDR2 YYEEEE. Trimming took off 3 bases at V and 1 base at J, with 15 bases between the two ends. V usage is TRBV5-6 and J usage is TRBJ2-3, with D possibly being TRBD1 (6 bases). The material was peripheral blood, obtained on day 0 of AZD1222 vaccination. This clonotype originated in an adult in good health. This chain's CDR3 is CASSYWGLVGTDTQYF. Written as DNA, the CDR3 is TGTGCCAGCAGCTATTGGGGGCTTGTGGGCACAGATACGCAGTATTTT.